This TCR beta chain derives from a study of T cell responses to AZD1222 COVID-19 vaccine (dated by TCRdb to 2020 to 2023). About the study as a whole: A total of approximately 250 trial participants underwent TCR sequencing, of whom about 200 had received two doses of AZD1222 and 26 had received two doses of the MenACWY control vaccine. Enrollment into the trials was organized by age into subgroups of 18-55, 56-69 and 70-plus years, and those subgroups contained roughly 140, 27 and 60 TCR-sequenced participants, respectively.

V is cut back by 0 bases and J by 2 bases, with 5 bases in the junction unmatched. CDR1 and CDR2, looked up from the germline V gene, are MGHRA and YSYEKL. From cysteine to phenylalanine, the CDR3 is 16 amino acids long. Of the read, only the CDR3 DNA is kept; its 48 bases are in frame from base 1. The CDR3 regions of human TCRbeta chains were analyzed by immunosequencing. Per the authors' processing: Repertoire TCRs were checked for matches against a reference library of SARS-CoV-2-specific TCRs that had been generated using the MIRA antigen-specificity platform. Breadth meant the fraction of unique TCRs that were SARS-CoV-2-associated, whereas depth meant the fraction of total T cells that were SARS-CoV-2-associated. Each spike-specific TCR was assigned to its reactive spike region and to a CD4 or CD8 class using the MIRA data. Log10-transformed breadth and depth values were compared by one-way ANOVA with Sidak's multiple comparisons tests. TCRdb took over this immuneACCESS table, retaining in-frame rearrangements with V and J assigned. Such tables are incomplete; in checked studies, under half of the missing clones stem from an unresolved V gene, and the remainder is unexplained. V and J calls and clone size are given by that table; D and trimming were obtained from the DNA. This sample gives about 170,000 clones in total; around 85% of them show up just once. The ten largest clonotypes hold around 1% of the sample.

About this clone itself: The antigen this receptor binds is unknown. No clone much larger than this one lies a single base away; base qualities are absent.

The time point label corresponds to: about 28 days (+/-7) after the second vaccine dose. AZD1222 recipients whose second dose came at about 4 weeks and those whose second dose came at about 12 weeks were combined into one group, since spike-specific TCR depth and breadth did not differ between the two schedules. Samples from vaccinated people were obtained from the UK trials COV001 and COV002, which included a single-blind randomized controlled phase 2/3 trial of AZD1222 (ChAdOx1 nCoV-19) in healthy adults. For TCRbeta chain sequencing, PBMC samples from trial participants were taken at day 0 and at day 28 after the second dose. Summary of the overall study and its limitations: The whole spike protein was spanned by vaccine-associated CD4 TCRs, and dominant responses were seen in regions 160-218 and 743-854. After two AZD1222 doses, spike-specific TCR breadth and depth were significantly higher than at day 0 and than in MenACWY recipients. Conclusions about previously exposed vaccinees are limited, since just a handful of AZD1222 recipients were seropositive for SARS-CoV-2 at baseline. Epitopes outside the regions mutated in the B.1.351 and B.1.1.7 variants were reportedly recognized by nearly half of the unique spike-specific TCRs. The 56-69-year group was small, and its depth increase did not reach significance, likely because of low power. Because no day 14 peak-response samples were available, repertoires were characterized only after the peak T cell response. Participants were mostly white British, with more females than males. The authors suggested clonal diversity may have been underestimated.

The clonotype originates from an adult who received the AZD1222 COVID-19 vaccine. Source: peripheral blood, taken 28 days after the second AZD1222 dose. The chain employs TRBV4-1 and TRBJ2-7; a stretch of 9 junction bases matches TRBD2. The CDR3 here reads CASSQEEGLAPYEQYF. The DNA sequence reads TGCGCCAGCAGCCAAGAAGAGGGACTAGCACCCTACGAGCAGTACTTC.